Detailed here is one T cell receptor (beta chain). This sample was taken from a study of blood T cell repertoires in COVID-19. Study context: Some COVID-19 samples were acute and others convalescent; all came from the United States, Italy and Spain. Sources were T cells, B-cell-depleted T cells, or PBMCs; the material itself was cDNA or gDNA.

V was clipped by 0 bases and J by 11 bases; unmatched bases: 6. This CDR3 is 13 amino acids long. From germline, CDR1 is MNHEY and CDR2 SVGAGI. As processed by the authors: Nucleated cell counts were estimated from reference gene primer amplification. Some clones are missing from TCRdb's copy, which holds only in-frame ones; the method was immunoSEQ multiplex PCR. That table furnishes V, J and clone size, whereas the DNA furnished D and trimming. In the table there are over 90,000 clones, 84% of which are singletons. The sequencing sample was made of peripheral blood. The rearrangement uses TRBV6-5 and TRBJ1-1, with 7 bases that match TRBD1. This clonotype originated in a middle-aged man with active or convalescent COVID-19. CDR3 bases: TGTGCCAGCAGTTACTCTTTGGAGGGGGCGGCTTTCTTT. Translating it yields CASSYSLEGAAFF.